A selection of T cell receptor beta chains follows, all from one sample in a study of CD8 T cells in ankylosing spondylitis. Using its own MiXCR run on the 5' RACE reads, TCRdb lists one record per CDR3 protein. The table has 450,000 to 550,000 distinct CDR3 sequences, less than 6% seen once. Sequencing was performed on blood, either unsorted or a sorted T cell fraction (not recorded which). The origin of the receptors is a male donor with ankylosing spondylitis. The CDR3 runs from the conserved cysteine through the conserved F or W. The D gene is left open where the match is weak. The size entry is marked missing in some rows and otherwise reads once, few, many or a size class.

V gene	D gene	J gene	clone size	CDR3 DNA	CDR3 protein
TRBV6-2/TRBV6-3	TRBD2	TRBJ2-5	few	TGTGCCAGCAGTTTCGTCTCGCGGGGGGCCGTGAGGGGCCAGTACTTC	CASSFVSRGAVRGQYF
TRBV2	.	TRBJ2-2	few	TGTGCCATCCCGACAGGTCTCGCGAACACCGGGGAGCTGTTTTTT	CAIPTGLANTGELFF
TRBV24-1	TRBD1	TRBJ2-2	many	TGTGCCACCAGTGAGGACAGGGACACCGGGGAGCTGTTTTTT	CATSEDRDTGELFF
TRBV18	.	TRBJ2-7	many	TGTGCCAGCTCACCCCCTTCAATCGGGGAGCAGTACTTC	CASSPPSIGEQYF
TRBV24-1	TRBD2	TRBJ2-3	many	TGTGCCACCAGTGACCCCGGGACTAGCGGGGCCGGCGATACGCAGTATTTT	CATSDPGTSGAGDTQYF
TRBV6-2/TRBV6-3	TRBD2	TRBJ2-1	few	TGTGCCAGCAGTTCCTTACCGGGACTAGCGGGAACCCAGTCGTACAATGAGCAGTTCTTC	CASSSLPGLAGTQSYNEQFF
TRBV12-3/TRBV12-4	.	TRBJ2-7	.	TGTGCCACCCAGCAGGGGGGCGAGCAGTACTTC	CATQQGGEQYF
TRBV12-3/TRBV12-4	.	TRBJ1-1	many	TGTGCCAGCAGTCCCTCGGACCGCGGTGGGGCTTTCTTT	CASSPSDRGGAFF
TRBV27	.	TRBJ2-6	many	TGTGCCAGCCGACCCCATTCCGCGTCTGGGGCCAACGTCCTGACTTTC	CASRPHSASGANVLTF
TRBV3-1	TRBD1	TRBJ2-7	.	TGTGCCAGCAGCCATCACCCGGGACAGGGGGCGGAATATGGCTACGAGCAGTACTTC	CASSHHPGQGAEYGYEQYF
TRBV20-1	TRBD1	TRBJ1-2	many	TGCAGTGCAGAACCAGGGGGCGGAGGCTATGGCTACACCTTC	CSAEPGGGGYGYTF
TRBV27	.	TRBJ1-2	many	TGTGCCAGCATACAGGGTTTGTTCTATGGCTACACCTTC	CASIQGLFYGYTF
TRBV4-3	TRBD1	TRBJ1-1	many	TGCGCCAGCAGCCCTGGGACAGGGCAAAGGACTGAAGCTTTCTTT	CASSPGTGQRTEAFF
TRBV29-1	.	TRBJ1-2	many	TGCAGCGTTGCGAAACAGGGAACAGGTGATGGCTACACCTTC	CSVAKQGTGDGYTF
TRBV4-3	.	TRBJ2-2	many	TGCGCCAGCAGCCAAGAGGACGGGACGGGGGCCGGGGAGCTGTTTTTT	CASSQEDGTGAGELFF
TRBV6-2/TRBV6-3	TRBD1	TRBJ2-7	many	TGTGCCAGCAGAGAACAGGGGCAAGTCGACTACGAGCAGTACTTC	CASREQGQVDYEQYF
TRBV6-2/TRBV6-3	.	TRBJ2-5	.	TGTGCCAGCAGTTACCGGACAGTCGAAGAGACCCAGTACTTC	CASSYRTVEETQYF
TRBV7-9	.	TRBJ1-2	many	TGTGCCAGCAGAAAACAGGGTGTGGACTATGGCTACACCTTC	CASRKQGVDYGYTF
TRBV5-6	.	TRBJ1-5	.	TGTGCCAGCAGCTTGGGTCCCGATTATAGCAATCAAGCCCAGCATTTT	CASSLGPDYSNQAQHF
TRBV4-1	.	TRBJ2-1	many	TGCGCCAGCAGCCAAGACAGTTCGGGCTACAATGAGCAGTTCTTC	CASSQDSSGYNEQFF
TRBV4-2	.	TRBJ2-3	many	TGTGCCAGCAGCCAAAGAGGATTGGGCACAGATACGCAGTATTTT	CASSQRGLGTDTQYF
TRBV15	.	TRBJ2-1	many	TGTGCCACCAGCAGGGATGATAGGTCCTACAATGAGCAGTTCTTC	CATSRDDRSYNEQFF
TRBV19	TRBD1	TRBJ1-5	few	TGTGCCAGTAGTTGGACAGGGAGCAATCAGCCCCAGCATTTT	CASSWTGSNQPQHF
TRBV6-5	.	TRBJ1-1	many	TGTGCCAGCAGTTACTCAAGGGGCACTGAAGCTTTCTTT	CASSYSRGTEAFF
TRBV7-9	TRBD2	TRBJ2-2	.	TGTGCCAGCACGCGGGGGATACACACCGGGGAGCTGTTTTTT	CASTRGIHTGELFF
TRBV3-1	.	TRBJ1-1	few	TGTGCCAGCAGCCAATGGACGAACACTGAAGCTTTCTTT	CASSQWTNTEAFF
TRBV6-6	.	TRBJ2-5	many	TGTGCCAGCAGTTACTCGAGGGTAGACCAGTACTTC	CASSYSRVDQYF
TRBV28	.	TRBJ2-5	many	TGTGCCAGCAGTTTATTTTCGGGGCAGGAGACCCAGTACTTC	CASSLFSGQETQYF
TRBV5-5	.	TRBJ2-5	few	TGTGCCAGCAGCCGGCTGGGGCAGGGCGGCGGGACCCAGTACTTC	CASSRLGQGGGTQYF
TRBV7-9	.	TRBJ1-2	few	TGTGCCAGCAGCTTAGCGTATACAGACGCTAACTATGGCTACACCTTC	CASSLAYTDANYGYTF
TRBV5-1	TRBD1	TRBJ2-7	many	TGCGCCAGCAGCCCCAGGACAGGGGTCAACGAGCAGTACTTC	CASSPRTGVNEQYF
TRBV12-3/TRBV12-4	.	TRBJ1-2	many	TGTGCCAGCAGTTTAGAAGAGAACTATGGCTACACCTTC	CASSLEENYGYTF
TRBV24-1	.	TRBJ1-2	many	TGTGCCACCAGTGATGCCGGACCTCTAAACTATGGCTACACCTTC	CATSDAGPLNYGYTF
TRBV9	.	TRBJ2-1	many	TGTGCCAGCAGCGTAGTCTCCGGACAGCCAAGTGAGCAGTTCTTC	CASSVVSGQPSEQFF
TRBV20-1	.	TRBJ1-1	many	TGCAGTGCTCCTCGGGACACTTGGGGCACTGAAGCTTTCTTT	CSAPRDTWGTEAFF
TRBV29-1	TRBD1	TRBJ2-3	many	TGCAGCGTTCAAACGACAGGGAATCTAGCAGATACGCAGTATTTT	CSVQTTGNLADTQYF
TRBV7-2	TRBD2	TRBJ2-1	.	TGTGCCAGCAGCCGTCGGACTAGCGGGGGGCAAGAGCAGTTCTTC	CASSRRTSGGQEQFF
TRBV3-1	TRBD1	TRBJ1-3	.	TGTGCCAGCAGCCATCCCGGGACAGCCTCTGGAAACACCATATATTTT	CASSHPGTASGNTIYF
TRBV20-1	.	TRBJ2-2	many	TGCAGTGCGAGGGGACCGAGAGCCGGGGAGCTGTTTTTT	CSARGPRAGELFF
TRBV10-2	TRBD1	TRBJ2-5	.	TGCGCCAGCAGGGCCGGGACAGATACGGGAGAGACCCAGTACTTC	CASRAGTDTGETQYF
TRBV7-9	.	TRBJ2-7	.	TGTGCCAGCAGCCCACGGGAGAGTTTTAAGAACGAGCAGTACTTC	CASSPRESFKNEQYF
TRBV6-1	.	TRBJ2-7	many	TGTGCCAGCAGCCTGTTGGAGCGGGCCTCCTACGAGCAGTACTTC	CASSLLERASYEQYF